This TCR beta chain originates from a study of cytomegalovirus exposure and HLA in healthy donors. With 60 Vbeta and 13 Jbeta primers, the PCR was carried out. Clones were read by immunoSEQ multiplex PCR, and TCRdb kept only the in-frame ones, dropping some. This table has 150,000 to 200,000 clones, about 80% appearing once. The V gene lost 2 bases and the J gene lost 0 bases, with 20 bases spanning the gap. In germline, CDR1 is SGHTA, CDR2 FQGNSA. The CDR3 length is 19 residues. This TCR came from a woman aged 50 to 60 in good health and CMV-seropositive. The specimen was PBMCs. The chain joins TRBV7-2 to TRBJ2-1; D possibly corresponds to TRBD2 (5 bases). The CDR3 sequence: CASSLTGLEALSSYNEQFF. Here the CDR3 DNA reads TGTGCCAGCAGCTTAACGGGCTTGGAGGCGCTTAGCTCCTACAATGAGCAGTTCTTC. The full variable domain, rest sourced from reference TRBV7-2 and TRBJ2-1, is GAGVSQSPSNKVTEKGKDVELRCDPISGHTALYWYRQSLGQGLEFLIYFQGNSAPDKSGLPSDRFSAERTGGSVSTLTIQRTQQEDSAVYLCASSLTGLEALSSYNEQFFGPGTRLTVL.